One sample yielded the 3 T cell receptor beta chains listed below, sequenced in a study of cytomegalovirus exposure and HLA in healthy donors. Primers: 60 Vbeta forward and 13 Jbeta reverse. Method: immunoSEQ multiplex PCR; TCRdb's copy keeps in-frame clones and lacks some. The sample lists roughly 97,000 clones, roughly four fifths seen once, with roughly 4% in the top ten. Sequencing input: PBMCs. These receptors all come from a man in his forties in good health and CMV-seronegative.

This clone was observed at least ten times. The genes are TRBV5-5 and TRBJ1-5; TRBD1 matches at 7 bases. V trimming: 4 bases; J trimming: 2 bases; junction bases outside the gene matches: 6. The CDR3 spans 15 residues. CDR1 SGHKS and CDR2 YYEKEE come from the germline V gene (reference sequence). CDR3 sequence: CASSPTGPGNQPQHF. CDR3 bases: TGTGCCAGCAGCCCGACAGGGCCTGGCAATCAGCCCCAGCATTTT.

V gene TRBV6-1 combines with J gene TRBJ2-7, with D unresolved. The CDR3 sequence is 11 residues long. CDR1 and CDR2 (germline): MNHNS, SASEGT. Trimming shortened V by 7 bases and J by 0 bases, and 4 bases separated the two germline ends. The CDR3 sequence: CASILSYEQYF. Written as DNA, the CDR3 is TGTGCCAGCATTCTCTCCTACGAGCAGTACTTC.

The V call is TRBV7-2, the J call TRBJ2-1; 10 bases align to TRBD2. This CDR3 spans 16 amino acids. Trimming at V came to 7 bases and at J to 8 bases, leaving 14 bases not matched to a gene. The germline V gene has CDR1 SGHTA and CDR2 FQGNSA. CDR3 bases: TGTGCCAGCACCCTCCAAGCGGGGGGGTTCGTAGATGAGCAGTTCTTC. This codes for CASTLQAGGFVDEQFF.